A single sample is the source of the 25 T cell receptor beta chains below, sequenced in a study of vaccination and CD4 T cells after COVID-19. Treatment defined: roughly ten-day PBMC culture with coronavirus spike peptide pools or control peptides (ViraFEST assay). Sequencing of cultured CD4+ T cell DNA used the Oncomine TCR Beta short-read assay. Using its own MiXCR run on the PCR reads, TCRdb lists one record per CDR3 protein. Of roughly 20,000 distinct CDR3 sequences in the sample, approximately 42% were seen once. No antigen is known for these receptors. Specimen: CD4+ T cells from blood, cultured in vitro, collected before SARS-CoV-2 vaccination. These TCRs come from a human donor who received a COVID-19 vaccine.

The CDR3 DNA reads as TGTGCCAGCAGTTACCACGGACAGGGAGATACCTACGAGCAGTACTTC. This sequence encodes CASSYHGQGDTYEQYF. The gene calls are TRBV6-5 and TRBJ2-7; 8 nucleotides align to TRBD1. Losses at the gene ends were 2 bases for V and 2 bases for J; bases not matched to a gene: 8. The V gene's germline CDR1 is MNHEY and CDR2 SVGAGI. The CDR3 is made up of 16 amino acids.

The CDR3 reads CASSSRAGSGGYTF. DNA for the CDR3: TGTGCCAGCAGTTCCCGGGCCGGGTCGGGGGGCTACACCTTC. The J gene is TRBJ1-2, the V gene TRBV27, with unresolved D. The CDR3 is 14 amino acids. V was clipped by 4 bases and J by 8 bases, with 17 bases between them. Per germline, CDR1 MNHEY and CDR2 SMNVEV (reference sequence).

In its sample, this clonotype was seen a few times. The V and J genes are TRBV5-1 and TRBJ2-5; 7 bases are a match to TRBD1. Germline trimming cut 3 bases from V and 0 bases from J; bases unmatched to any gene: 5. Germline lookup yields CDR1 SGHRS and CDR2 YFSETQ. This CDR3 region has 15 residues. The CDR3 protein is CASSWDSSYQETQYF. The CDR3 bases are TGCGCCAGCAGCTGGGACAGTAGCTACCAAGAGACCCAGTACTTC.

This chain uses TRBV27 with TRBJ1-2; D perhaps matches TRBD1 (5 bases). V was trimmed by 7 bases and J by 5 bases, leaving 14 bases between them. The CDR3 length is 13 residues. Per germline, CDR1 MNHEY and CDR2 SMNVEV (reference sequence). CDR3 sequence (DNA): TGTGCCAGCACATCGGGACCCCCTTATGGCTACACCTTC. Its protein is CASTSGPPYGYTF.

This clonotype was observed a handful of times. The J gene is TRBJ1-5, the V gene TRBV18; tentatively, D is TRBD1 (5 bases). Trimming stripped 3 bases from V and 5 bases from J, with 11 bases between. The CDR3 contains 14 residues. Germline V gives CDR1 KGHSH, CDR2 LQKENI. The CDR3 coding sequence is TGTGCCAGCTCACCCACTGTGGGGGATCAGCCCCAGCATTTT. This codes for CASSPTVGDQPQHF.

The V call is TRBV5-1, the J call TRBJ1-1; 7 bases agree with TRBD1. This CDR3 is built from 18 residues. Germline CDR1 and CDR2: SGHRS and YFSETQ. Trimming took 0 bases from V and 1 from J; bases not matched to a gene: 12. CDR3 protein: CASSLATGVRSRNTEAFF. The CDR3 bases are TGCGCCAGCAGCTTGGCTACAGGGGTACGATCTCGGAACACTGAAGCTTTCTTT.

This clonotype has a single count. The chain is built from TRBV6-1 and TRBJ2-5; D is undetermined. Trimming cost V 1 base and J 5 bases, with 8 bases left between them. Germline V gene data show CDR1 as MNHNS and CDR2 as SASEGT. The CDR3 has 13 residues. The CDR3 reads CASSEGVGETQYF. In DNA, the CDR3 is TGTGCCAGCAGTGAAGGGGTGGGGGAGACCCAGTACTTC.

The CDR3 DNA reads TGTGCCAGCAGCTCCACGGAGAGTGAGCAGTTCTTC. It translates to CASSSTESEQFF. The chain has TRBV7-3 and TRBJ2-1; D not certain. V lost 4 bases and J lost 9, with 10 bases in between. This CDR3 spans 12 amino acids. The germline V gene encodes CDR1 SGHTA and CDR2 FQGTGA. The full variable domain, rest sourced from reference TRBV7-3 and TRBJ2-1, is GAGVSQTPSNKVTEKGKYVELRCDPISGHTALYWYRQSLGQGPEFLIYFQGTGAADDSGLPNDRFFAVRPEGSVSTLKIQRTERGDSAVYLCASSSTESEQFFGPGTRLTVL.

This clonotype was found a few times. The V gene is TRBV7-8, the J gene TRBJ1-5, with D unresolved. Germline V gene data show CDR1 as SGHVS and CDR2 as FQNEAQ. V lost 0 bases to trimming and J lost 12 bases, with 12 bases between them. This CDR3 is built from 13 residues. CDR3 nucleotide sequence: TGTGCCAGCAGCTTAGCGAGTAACCAACTCCAGCATTTT. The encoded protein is CASSLASNQLQHF.

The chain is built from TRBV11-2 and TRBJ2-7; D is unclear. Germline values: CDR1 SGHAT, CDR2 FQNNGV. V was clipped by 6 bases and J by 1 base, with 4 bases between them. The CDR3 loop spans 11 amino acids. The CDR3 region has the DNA TGTGCCAGCAGTCCGTCCTACGAGCAGTACTTC. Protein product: CASSPSYEQYF. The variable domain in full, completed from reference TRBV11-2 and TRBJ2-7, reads EAGVAQSPRYKIIEKRQSVAFWCNPISGHATLYWYQQILGQGPKLLIQFQNNGVVDDSQLPKDRFSAERLKGVDSTLKIQPAKLEDSAVYLCASSPSYEQYFGPGTRLTVT.

The CDR3 is CASSSGGDNSPLHF. DNA for the CDR3: TGCGCCAGCAGCAGTGGGGGAGATAATTCACCCCTCCACTTT. The J gene is TRBJ1-6, the V gene TRBV5-1; TRBD1 might be the D (5 bases). CDR3 length equals 14 residues. V lost 4 bases, J lost 5 bases, and 10 bases lay in between. Germline V gene lookup returns CDR1 SGHRS and CDR2 YFSETQ.

The CDR3 region is CASSVYSGGEDTEAFF. DNA for the CDR3: TGTGCCAGCAGCGTGTACTCAGGGGGCGAAGACACTGAAGCTTTCTTT. The rearrangement links TRBV5-4 to TRBJ1-1; 8 bases line up with TRBD1. Germline V gene sequence: CDR1 SGHNT, CDR2 YYREEE (reference sequence). The V gene end was trimmed by 4 bases and the J gene end by 3 bases; junction bases not matched to a gene: 11. CDR3 length: 16 amino acids. Full variable domain (remainder filled in from reference TRBV5-4 and TRBJ1-1): ETGVTQSPTHLIKTRGQQVTLRCSSQSGHNTVSWYQQALGQGPQFIFQYYREEENGRGNFPPRFSGLQFPNYSSELNVNALELDDSALYLCASSVYSGGEDTEAFFGQGTRLTVV.

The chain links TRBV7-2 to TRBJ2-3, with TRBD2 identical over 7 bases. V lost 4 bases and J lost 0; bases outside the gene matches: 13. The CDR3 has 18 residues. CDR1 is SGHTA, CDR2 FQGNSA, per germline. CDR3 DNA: TGTGCCAGCAGCTCCCCGCCTGGCGGGGGAGGGAGCACAGATACGCAGTATTTT. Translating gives CASSSPPGGGGSTDTQYF.

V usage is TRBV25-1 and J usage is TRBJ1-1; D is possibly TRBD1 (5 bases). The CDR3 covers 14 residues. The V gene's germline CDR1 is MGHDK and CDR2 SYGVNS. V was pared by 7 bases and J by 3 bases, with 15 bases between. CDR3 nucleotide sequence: TGTGCCAGCAATCCGGGGCGGTGGGACACTGAAGCTTTCTTT. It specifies CASNPGRWDTEAFF.

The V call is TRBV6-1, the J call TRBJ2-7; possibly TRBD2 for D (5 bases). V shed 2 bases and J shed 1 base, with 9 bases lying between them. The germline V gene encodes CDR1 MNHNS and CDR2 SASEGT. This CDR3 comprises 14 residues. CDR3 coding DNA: TGTGCCAGCAGTGAATTCCGGGATTCCTACGAGCAGTACTTC. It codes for CASSEFRDSYEQYF.

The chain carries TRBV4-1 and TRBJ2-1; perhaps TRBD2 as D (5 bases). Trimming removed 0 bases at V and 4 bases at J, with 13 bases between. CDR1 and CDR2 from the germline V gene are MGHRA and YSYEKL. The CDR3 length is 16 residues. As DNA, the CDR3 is TGCGCCAGCAGCCAAGATCTACGGGGAAGATACAATGAGCAGTTCTTC. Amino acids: CASSQDLRGRYNEQFF.

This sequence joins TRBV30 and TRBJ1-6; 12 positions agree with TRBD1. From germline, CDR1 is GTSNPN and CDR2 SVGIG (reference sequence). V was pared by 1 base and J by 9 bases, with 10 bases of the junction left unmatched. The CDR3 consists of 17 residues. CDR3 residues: CAWSAGTGGAKVSPLHF. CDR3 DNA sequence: TGTGCCTGGAGTGCCGGGACAGGGGGCGCGAAGGTTTCACCCCTCCACTTT.

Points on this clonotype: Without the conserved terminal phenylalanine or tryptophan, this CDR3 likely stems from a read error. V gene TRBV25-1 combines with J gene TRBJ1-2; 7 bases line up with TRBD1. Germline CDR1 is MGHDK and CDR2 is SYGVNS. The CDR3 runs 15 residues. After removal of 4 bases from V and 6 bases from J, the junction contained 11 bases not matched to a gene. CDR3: CASSGTPGTEDGYTL. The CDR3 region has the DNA TGTGCCAGCAGTGGAACCCCAGGGACAGAGGATGGCTACACCCTC.

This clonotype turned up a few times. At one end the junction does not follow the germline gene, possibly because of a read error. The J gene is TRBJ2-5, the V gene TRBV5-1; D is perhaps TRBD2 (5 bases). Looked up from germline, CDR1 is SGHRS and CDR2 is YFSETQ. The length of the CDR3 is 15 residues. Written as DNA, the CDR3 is TGCGCCAGCAGCTTGGCAGAGAGGACTCAAGAGACTCAGTACTTC. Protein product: CASSLAERTQETQYF. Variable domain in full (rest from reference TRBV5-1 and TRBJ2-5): KAGVTQTPRYLIKTRGQQVTLSCSPISGHRSVSWYQQTPGQGLQFLFEYFSETQRNKGNFPGRFSGRQFSNSRSEMNVSTLELGDSALYLCASSLAERTQETQYFGPGTRLLVL.

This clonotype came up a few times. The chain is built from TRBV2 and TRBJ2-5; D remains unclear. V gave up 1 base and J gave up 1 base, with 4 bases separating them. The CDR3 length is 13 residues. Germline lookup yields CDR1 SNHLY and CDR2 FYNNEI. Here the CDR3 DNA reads TGTGCCAGCAGTGAAGACAGCCAAGAGACCCAGTACTTC. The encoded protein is CASSEDSQETQYF.

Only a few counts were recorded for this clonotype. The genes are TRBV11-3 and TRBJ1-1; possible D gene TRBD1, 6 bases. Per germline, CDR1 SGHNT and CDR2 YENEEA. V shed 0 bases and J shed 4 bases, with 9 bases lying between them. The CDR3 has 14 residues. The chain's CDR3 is CASSLEGASTEAFF. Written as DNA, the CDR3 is TGTGCCAGCAGCTTAGAGGGGGCGAGCACTGAAGCTTTCTTT.

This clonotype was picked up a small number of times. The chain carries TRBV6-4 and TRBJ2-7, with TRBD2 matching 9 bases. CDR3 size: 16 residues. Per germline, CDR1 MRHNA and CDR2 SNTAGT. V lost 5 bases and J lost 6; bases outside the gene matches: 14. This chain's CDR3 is CASSLSGGYPVGEQYF. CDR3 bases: TGTGCCAGCAGTCTTAGCGGGGGTTACCCCGTAGGCGAGCAGTACTTC.

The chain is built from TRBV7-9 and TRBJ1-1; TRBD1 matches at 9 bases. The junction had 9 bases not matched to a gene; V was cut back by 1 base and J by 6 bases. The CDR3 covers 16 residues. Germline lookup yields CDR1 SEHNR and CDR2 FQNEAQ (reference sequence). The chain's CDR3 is CASSLGGTGGLAEAFF. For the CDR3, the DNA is TGTGCCAGCAGCTTAGGTGGAACAGGGGGCCTAGCTGAAGCTTTCTTT.

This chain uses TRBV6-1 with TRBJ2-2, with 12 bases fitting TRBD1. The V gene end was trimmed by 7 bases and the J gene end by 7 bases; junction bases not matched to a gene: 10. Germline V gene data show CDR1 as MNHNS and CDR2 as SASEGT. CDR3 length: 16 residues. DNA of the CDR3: TGTGCCAGCAACCGAAGGGGGACAGGGGGCTTCGGGGAGCTGTTTTTT. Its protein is CASNRRGTGGFGELFF.

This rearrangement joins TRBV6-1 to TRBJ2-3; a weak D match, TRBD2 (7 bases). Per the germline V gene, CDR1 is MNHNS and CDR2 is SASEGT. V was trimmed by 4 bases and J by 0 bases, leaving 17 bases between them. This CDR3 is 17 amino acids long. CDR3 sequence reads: CASSVVRGGLSTDTQYF. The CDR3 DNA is TGTGCCAGCAGTGTAGTTAGGGGGGGGCTTAGCACAGATACGCAGTATTTT.